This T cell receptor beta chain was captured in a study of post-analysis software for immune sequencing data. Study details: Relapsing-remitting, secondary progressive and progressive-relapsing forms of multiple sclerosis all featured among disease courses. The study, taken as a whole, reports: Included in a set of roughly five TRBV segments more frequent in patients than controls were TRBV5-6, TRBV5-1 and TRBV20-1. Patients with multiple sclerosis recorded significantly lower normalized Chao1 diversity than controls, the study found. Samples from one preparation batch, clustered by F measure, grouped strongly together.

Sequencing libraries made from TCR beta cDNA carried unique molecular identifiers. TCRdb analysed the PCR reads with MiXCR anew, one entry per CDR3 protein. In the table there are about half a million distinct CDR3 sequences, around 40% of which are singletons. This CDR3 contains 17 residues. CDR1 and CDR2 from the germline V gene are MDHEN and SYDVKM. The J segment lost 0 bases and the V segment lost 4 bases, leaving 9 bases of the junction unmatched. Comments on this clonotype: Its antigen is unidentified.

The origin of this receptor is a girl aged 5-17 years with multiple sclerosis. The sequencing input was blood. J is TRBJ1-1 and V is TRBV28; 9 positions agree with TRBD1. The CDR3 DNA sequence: TGTGCCAGCAGTTCCTCCGGGACAGGGCCTATGAACACTGAAGCTTTCTTT. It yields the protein CASSSSGTGPMNTEAFF.